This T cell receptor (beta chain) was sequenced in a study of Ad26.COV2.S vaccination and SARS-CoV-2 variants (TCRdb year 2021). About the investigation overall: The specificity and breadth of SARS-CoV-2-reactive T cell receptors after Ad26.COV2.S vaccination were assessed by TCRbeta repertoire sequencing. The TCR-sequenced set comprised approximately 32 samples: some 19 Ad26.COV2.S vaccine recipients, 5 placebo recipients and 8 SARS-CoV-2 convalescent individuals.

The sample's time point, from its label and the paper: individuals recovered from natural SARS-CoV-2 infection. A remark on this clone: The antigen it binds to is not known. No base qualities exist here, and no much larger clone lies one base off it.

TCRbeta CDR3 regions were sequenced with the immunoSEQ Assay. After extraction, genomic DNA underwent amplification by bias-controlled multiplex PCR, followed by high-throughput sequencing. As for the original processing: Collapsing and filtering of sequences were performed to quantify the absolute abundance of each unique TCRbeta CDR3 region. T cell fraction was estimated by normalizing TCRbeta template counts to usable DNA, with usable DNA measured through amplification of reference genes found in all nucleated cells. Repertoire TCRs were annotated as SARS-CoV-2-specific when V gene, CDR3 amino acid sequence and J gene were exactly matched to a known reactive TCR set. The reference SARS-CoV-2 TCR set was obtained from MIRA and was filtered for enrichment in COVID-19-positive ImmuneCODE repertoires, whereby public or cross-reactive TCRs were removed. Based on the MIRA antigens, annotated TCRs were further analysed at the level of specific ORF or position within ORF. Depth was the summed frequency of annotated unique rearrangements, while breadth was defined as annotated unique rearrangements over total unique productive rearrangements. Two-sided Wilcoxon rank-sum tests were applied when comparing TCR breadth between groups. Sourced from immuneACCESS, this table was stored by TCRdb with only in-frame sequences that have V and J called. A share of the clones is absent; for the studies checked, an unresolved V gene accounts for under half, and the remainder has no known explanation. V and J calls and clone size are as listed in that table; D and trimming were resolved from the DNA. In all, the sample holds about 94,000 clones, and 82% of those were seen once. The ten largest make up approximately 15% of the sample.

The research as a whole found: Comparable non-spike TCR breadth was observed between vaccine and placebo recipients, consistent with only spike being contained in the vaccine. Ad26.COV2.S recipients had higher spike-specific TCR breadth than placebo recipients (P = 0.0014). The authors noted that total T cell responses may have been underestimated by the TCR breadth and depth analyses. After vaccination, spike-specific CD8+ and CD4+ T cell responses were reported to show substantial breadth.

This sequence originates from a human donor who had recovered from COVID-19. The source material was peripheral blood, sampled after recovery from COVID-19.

The nucleotide sequence is given as TGTGCCAGCAGAGCACAGGGTTCCAATGAGCAGTTCTTC. The translation is CASRAQGSNEQFF. The chain employs TRBV3-1 (or the pseudogene TRBV3-2) and TRBJ2-1; possibly the D gene is TRBD1, per 6 matching bases. The CDR3 holds 13 amino acids from the cysteine to the phenylalanine. Kept here is only the CDR3 DNA, which spans 39 bases and is read in frame from base 1. Trimming removed 6 bases from V and 6 bases from J, leaving 12 bases between the germline ends. For CDR1 and CDR2, the germline V gene (reference sequence) lists LGHDT and YNNKEL.